These T cell receptor beta chains were read from a single sample in a study of OX40 agonist ivuxolimab in advanced cancers. This table comes from immunoSEQ multiplex PCR, and its TCRdb copy is limited to in-frame clones, with some not included. The sample consists of tens of thousands of clones, approximately 86% of them appearing once. The sample here was CD4+ or CD8+ T cells sorted from blood, taken in a trial of the OX40 agonist ivuxolimab. These TCRs come from an adult with an advanced solid tumor such as melanoma, head and neck, liver or kidney cancer. The CDR3 runs from the conserved cysteine through the conserved F or W. A D gene is named only where the DNA matches it firmly. Some rows mark clone size as missing; the rest say once, few, many or name a class of expanded clone.

D,V,size,J,CDR3,DNA
TRBD1,TRBV28,NA,TRBJ2-5,CASSNSGTAYQETQYF,TGTGCCAGCAGCAATTCTGGGACAGCTTACCAAGAGACCCAGTACTTC
TRBD2,TRBV19,NA,TRBJ2-1,CASSIGLAAAEQFF,TGTGCCAGTAGCATCGGACTAGCGGCCGCTGAGCAGTTCTTC
NA,TRBV6-5,NA,TRBJ1-3,CASSYSEYSNTIYF,TGTGCCAGCAGTTACTCAGAATACAGTAACACCATATATTTT
NA,TRBV27,NA,TRBJ2-7,CASSLSTGVESYEQYF,TGTGCCAGCAGTTTATCAACTGGGGTCGAGTCCTACGAGCAGTACTTC
NA,TRBV10-3,NA,TRBJ2-1,CAIFQPTGNNEQFF,TGTGCCATCTTTCAGCCTACCGGAAACAATGAGCAGTTCTTC
TRBD2,TRBV29-1,NA,TRBJ2-5,CSVEFGLARQETQYF,TGCAGCGTTGAATTTGGACTAGCTAGACAAGAGACCCAGTACTTC
NA,TRBV15,NA,TRBJ1-5,CATSPRGVSNQPQHF,TGTGCCACCAGCCCCCGTGGAGTGAGCAATCAGCCCCAGCATTTT
NA,TRBV4-1,NA,TRBJ2-2,CASSQVPGASGGELFF,TGCGCCAGCAGCCAAGTACCGGGGGCTTCGGGCGGGGAGCTGTTTTTT
NA,TRBV30,NA,TRBJ1-1,CAWSSGGGTEAFF,TGTGCCTGGAGTTCCGGAGGGGGCACTGAAGCTTTCTTT
TRBD2,TRBV2,NA,TRBJ2-5,CASSENLPSGVQETQYF,TGTGCCAGCAGTGAAAATCTTCCTAGCGGGGTCCAAGAGACCCAGTACTTC
NA,TRBV5-1,NA,TRBJ2-7,CASSLEAVPMGGQYF,TGCGCCAGCAGCTTGGAGGCAGTGCCTATGGGGGGGCAGTACTTC
NA,TRBV7-2,NA,TRBJ2-7,CASSLAKTTGTYEQYF,TGTGCCAGCAGCTTAGCGAAGACGACAGGAACCTACGAGCAGTACTTC
NA,TRBV2,once,TRBJ2-7,CASSVQGGSYEQYF,TGTGCCAGCAGTGTGCAGGGGGGCTCCTACGAGCAGTACTTC
NA,TRBV4-1,NA,TRBJ2-7,CASSQNYEQYF,TGCGCCAGCAGCCAAAACTACGAGCAGTACTTC
TRBD2,TRBV12-5,NA,TRBJ2-1,CASGLVRLLGLAGVGGSSYNEQFF,TGTGCTAGTGGTTTGGTACGATTGTTGGGACTAGCGGGAGTGGGCGGGAGCTCCTACAATGAGCAGTTCTTC
NA,TRBV13,NA,TRBJ2-2,CASSFLGQTGELFF,TGTGCCAGCAGCTTTTTGGGCCAAACCGGGGAGCTGTTTTTT
NA,TRBV11-2,NA,TRBJ2-1,CASSLGSSYNEQFF,TGTGCCAGCAGCTTAGGTAGCTCCTACAATGAGCAGTTCTTC
NA,TRBV12-2,NA,TRBJ2-7,CASRLEGLDGCSYEQYF,TGTGCAAGTCGCTTAGAGGGGCTAGACGGGTGCTCCTACGAGCAGTACTTC
NA,TRBV6-1,once,TRBJ2-7,CASALQRSSYEQYF,TGTGCCAGCGCCCTCCAGCGGTCTTCCTACGAGCAGTACTTC
NA,TRBV30,few,TRBJ1-4,CAWSVTGIEKLFF,TGTGCCTGGAGTGTTACAGGGATTGAAAAACTGTTTTTT
NA,TRBV5-1,NA,TRBJ1-2,CASSLAPGNYGYTF,TGCGCCAGCAGCTTGGCCCCAGGGAACTATGGCTACACCTTC
TRBD1,TRBV7-9,NA,TRBJ2-1,CASSPPDGGQGGDEQFF,TGTGCCAGCAGCCCCCCGGATGGGGGACAGGGTGGGGATGAGCAGTTCTTC
TRBD1,TRBV18,NA,TRBJ2-6,CASSPGGIGSGANVLTF,TGTGCCAGCTCCCCAGGGGGAATTGGCTCTGGGGCCAACGTCCTGACTTTC
TRBD1,TRBV11-2,NA,TRBJ1-1,CASSPQGAAAEAFF,TGTGCCAGCAGCCCACAGGGGGCTGCGGCTGAAGCTTTCTTT
TRBD2,TRBV30,NA,TRBJ2-1,CAWTFALSGRAGEQFF,TGTGCCTGGACTTTCGCTCTTAGCGGGAGGGCCGGTGAGCAGTTCTTC
TRBD2,TRBV11-2,NA,TRBJ2-5,CASSLERASGSQETQYF,TGTGCCAGCAGCTTAGAACGGGCTAGCGGGTCTCAAGAGACCCAGTACTTC
NA,TRBV5-8,NA,TRBJ2-1,CASSPRVSSYNEQFF,TGTGCCAGCAGCCCCCGGGTGAGCTCCTACAATGAGCAGTTCTTC
TRBD2,TRBV2,NA,TRBJ2-1,CASHRERDSNEQFF,TGTGCCAGCCACCGGGAGCGGGATTCGAATGAGCAGTTCTTC
NA,TRBV19,NA,TRBJ2-3,CATRGQNTDTQYF,TGTGCCACCCGAGGACAGAACACAGATACGCAGTATTTT
NA,TRBV29-1,NA,TRBJ1-3,CSVRAGWGTDSGNTIYF,TGCAGCGTCAGAGCCGGTTGGGGGACGGATTCTGGAAACACCATATATTTT
TRBD2,TRBV10-3,NA,TRBJ2-1,CAISESSGTSFPNEQFF,TGTGCCATCAGTGAAAGCTCCGGGACTAGTTTTCCCAATGAGCAGTTCTTC